The TCR beta chain under discussion was sequenced for a study of cytomegalovirus exposure and HLA in healthy donors. Looking at the study overall: There were 90 million to 140 million unique TCR beta sequences, drawn from 150 million to 200 million T cells, in an earlier analysis.

Primers included in the PCR were 60 Vbeta and 13 Jbeta primers. Clones were read by immunoSEQ multiplex PCR, and TCRdb kept only the in-frame ones, dropping some. The sample includes about 120,000 clones, about 78% of them seen just once. Details on this clone: Its cognate antigen is unknown.

Germline CDR1 reads ENHRY; CDR2 reads SYGVKD. The CDR3 spans 15 residues. With 3 bases removed from V and 0 bases from J, the gap between germline ends came to 8 bases. Study conclusions and caveats: Through in vitro validation, a few CMV-associated chains were shown to be specific for CMV antigens. The study recorded about 160 TCR beta chains that were cytomegalovirus-associated. Most observed TCR sequences were rare, whereas some public TCRs were detected in many donors.

This clonotype was sampled from a woman aged 25 to 39 in good health and CMV-seropositive. The material sequenced was PBMCs. The chain couples TRBV10-3 to TRBJ1-4; a possible D gene is TRBD1 (6 bases). CDR3 residues: CAISDQGTTNEKLFF. The CDR3 DNA reads TGTGCCATCAGTGATCAGGGGACAACTAATGAAAAACTGTTTTTT.